One and the same sample provided the 18 T cell receptor beta chains below, sequenced in a study of OX40 agonist ivuxolimab in advanced cancers. Libraries came from the immunoSEQ multiplex PCR assay. This immuneACCESS table, as held by TCRdb, lists in-frame sequences with V and J called but not all clones. Of the missing ones, under half trace to an unresolved V gene in checked studies; the others have no known cause. This sample lists tens of thousands of clones; roughly 93% were detected once. The top ten clones comprise around 0.29% of the sample. The starting material was CD4+ or CD8+ T cells sorted from blood, obtained in a trial of the OX40 agonist ivuxolimab. The receptor set was obtained from an adult with an advanced solid tumor such as melanoma, head and neck, liver or kidney cancer.

This clone occurred once. The CDR3 nucleotides are TGTGCCAGCAGCTTGGGGTCAGTCTACAATGAGCAGTTCTTC. Translating it yields CASSLGSVYNEQFF. The rearrangement joins TRBV13 to TRBJ2-1; D call uncertain. Germline V gene sequence: CDR1 PRHDT, CDR2 FYEKMQ (reference sequence). This CDR3 has 14 amino acids. Between the trimmed V and J ends, which lost 3 bases and 3 bases, there was a span of 9 bases.

This clone was seen just once. The chain links TRBV2 to TRBJ2-7; D not certain. With 7 bases removed from V and 3 bases from J, the gap between germline ends came to 10 bases. The length of the CDR3 is 12 residues. Germline CDR1 SNHLY, CDR2 FYNNEI. The CDR3 protein is CASNVRGYEQYF. CDR3 in DNA: TGTGCCAGCAACGTAAGAGGCTACGAGCAGTACTTC. The full variable domain, with the rest looked up from reference TRBV2 and TRBJ2-7, is EPEVTQTPSHQVTQMGQEVILRCVPISNHLYFYWYRQILGQKVEFLVSFYNNEISEKSEIFDDQFSVERPDGSNFTLKIRSTKLEDSAMYFCASNVRGYEQYFGPGTRLTVT.

The rearrangement links TRBV7-2 to TRBJ2-7, with TRBD2 matching over 9 bases. Germline CDR1 reads SGHTA; CDR2 reads FQGNSA. The trim removed 2 bases at V and 6 bases at J, leaving 8 bases unmatched. CDR3 length: 15 residues. Here the CDR3 reads CASSLWRGGYAEQYF. The CDR3 coding sequence is TGTGCCAGCAGCTTATGGCGGGGGGGCTATGCCGAGCAGTACTTC.

The gene calls are TRBV19 and TRBJ2-3; 9 bases align to TRBD2. Germline V gene data show CDR1 as LNHDA and CDR2 as SQIVND (reference sequence). Trimming removed 4 bases from V and 2 bases from J; junction bases left unmatched: 7. The CDR3 is 16 residues long. This CDR3 is CASSTNLAGYTDTQYF. The DNA of the CDR3 is TGTGCCAGTAGTACAAATCTAGCGGGATACACAGATACGCAGTATTTT.

This clone appeared once. The V gene is TRBV4-3, the J gene TRBJ2-3; 10 bases agree with TRBD2. The V gene end was trimmed by 9 bases and the J gene end by 5 bases; junction bases not matched to a gene: 11. The CDR3 is 15 amino acids. CDR1 LGHNA and CDR2 YSLEER come from the germline V gene. In nucleotides, the CDR3 is TGCGCCAGGGTGGGTAGCGGGAGGTTCCGAGATACGCAGTATTTT. It specifies CARVGSGRFRDTQYF.

The CDR3 DNA sequence: TGCGCCAGCAGCTTGGTAGACCCGGGACAGACTAACACCGGGGAGCTGTTTTTT. Translated: CASSLVDPGQTNTGELFF. The chain joins TRBV5-1 to TRBJ2-2; 7 bases fit TRBD1. V shed 0 bases, J shed 2 bases, and the junction held 10 bases outside the gene matches. This CDR3 region has 18 residues. Germline V CDR1 and CDR2: SGHRS, YFSETQ.

The V gene is TRBV5-5, the J gene TRBJ2-5; a possible D gene is TRBD2 (5 bases). CDR1 is SGHKS, CDR2 YYEKEE, per germline (reference sequence). The V and J ends lost 4 bases and 7 bases respectively, with 8 bases between them. CDR3 length: 11 residues. This chain's CDR3 is CASSEGRTQYF. The CDR3 DNA reads TGTGCCAGCAGCGAGGGCCGGACCCAGTACTTC. Full variable domain (missing parts from reference TRBV5-5 and TRBJ2-5): DAGVTQSPTHLIKTRGQQVTLRCSPISGHKSVSWYQQVLGQGPQFIFQYYEKEERGRGNFPDRFSARQFPNYSSELNVNALLLGDSALYLCASSEGRTQYFGPGTRLLVL.

The chain has TRBV25-1 and TRBJ1-5; D is unclear. Trimming cost V 3 bases and J 2 bases, with 11 bases left between them. Germline V gene lookup returns CDR1 MGHDK and CDR2 SYGVNS. The CDR3 loop spans 15 amino acids. CDR3 amino acids: CASSDISAGNQPQHF. The CDR3 DNA sequence: TGTGCCAGCAGTGATATAAGTGCCGGCAATCAGCCCCAGCATTTT.

The rearrangement links TRBV9 to TRBJ2-1; 7 positions match TRBD1. CDR3 length: 16 residues. With 3 bases clipped from V and 2 bases from J, the junction kept 8 bases outside the gene matches. From germline, CDR1 is SGDLS and CDR2 YYNGEE. As DNA, the CDR3 is TGTGCCAGCAGCGCTACGGACAGGATAACCTACAATGAGCAGTTCTTC. This gives the protein CASSATDRITYNEQFF.

The rearrangement joins TRBV7-2 to TRBJ2-5; 7 positions agree with TRBD2. The germline V gene has CDR1 SGHTA and CDR2 FQGNSA. V dropped 3 bases and J dropped 4; count of bases not matched to a gene: 5. The CDR3 is 14 amino acids. The chain's CDR3 is CASSFQSGGETQYF. The CDR3 DNA follows: TGTGCCAGCAGCTTTCAGTCGGGGGGAGAGACCCAGTACTTC.

The V and J genes are TRBV7-9 and TRBJ2-7; 7 bases match TRBD1. Trimming cost V 5 bases and J 4 bases; bases outside gene matches: 11. The CDR3 consists of 15 residues. Per the germline V gene, CDR1 is SEHNR and CDR2 is FQNEAQ (reference sequence). For the CDR3, the DNA is TGTGCCAGCAGCCCCAACCCACCGGGACAGTACGAGCAGTACTTC. Residues: CASSPNPPGQYEQYF.

The chain links TRBV19 to TRBJ1-5; a weak D match, TRBD1 (5 bases). The V gene's germline CDR1 is LNHDA and CDR2 SQIVND (reference sequence). Trimming removed 5 bases at V and 6 bases at J, with 20 bases between. CDR3 length equals 16 residues. The CDR3 DNA follows: TGTGCCAGTAGTGGACGGGACGCAGGGTGGAGTCAGCCCCAGCATTTT. This codes for CASSGRDAGWSQPQHF.

The chain carries TRBV6-1 and TRBJ1-2, with a possible D match to TRBD1 (6 bases). The V gene lost 2 bases and the J gene lost 4 bases, with 8 bases spanning the gap. CDR3 size: 13 residues. CDR1 and CDR2 (germline): MNHNS, SASEGT. The CDR3: CASSEIGGYGYTF. The CDR3 DNA sequence: TGTGCCAGCAGTGAAATAGGGGGCTATGGCTACACCTTC.

The genes are TRBV4-3 and TRBJ2-7; 11 bases align to TRBD1. V dropped 4 bases and J dropped 5; count of bases not matched to a gene: 1. Per germline, CDR1 LGHNA and CDR2 YSLEER. There are 13 residues in the CDR3. CDR3 sequence (DNA): TGCGCCAGCAGCCGGGACAGGGGGGACGAGCAGTACTTC. This sequence encodes CASSRDRGDEQYF.

This rearrangement joins TRBV6-5 to TRBJ2-6; D gene unclear. V dropped 6 bases and J dropped 0 bases, with 3 bases sitting between them. Germline values: CDR1 MNHEY, CDR2 SVGAGI. The CDR3 loop spans 13 amino acids. The CDR3 region is CASRSSGANVLTF. The CDR3 DNA reads as TGTGCCAGCAGGTCCTCTGGGGCCAACGTCCTGACTTTC.

The rearrangement uses TRBV5-1 and TRBJ2-7; possible D gene TRBD1, 5 bases. Germline loops: CDR1 SGHRS, CDR2 YFSETQ. Trimming stripped 4 bases from V and 0 bases from J, with 14 bases between. The CDR3 loop spans 15 amino acids. CDR3 sequence (DNA): TGCGCCAGCAGCCAAGGGGCGCCTAACTCCTACGAGCAGTACTTC. Its protein is CASSQGAPNSYEQYF.

The CDR3 nucleotides read TGTGCCAGCAGGGTGGACGGGAGCTCCTACGAGCAGTACTTC. This gives the protein CASRVDGSSYEQYF. The V gene is TRBV6-5, the J gene TRBJ2-7, with D possibly being TRBD2 (6 bases). The CDR3 covers 14 residues. V lost 6 bases and J lost 0, with 12 bases in between. CDR1 is MNHEY and CDR2 is SVGAGI in the germline V gene.

The rearrangement links TRBV7-2 to TRBJ2-3, with TRBD2 matching over 14 bases. Looked up from germline, CDR1 is SGHTA and CDR2 is FQGNSA. V dropped 3 bases and J dropped 4; count of bases not matched to a gene: 3. CDR3 length: 16 amino acids. This CDR3 is CASSLGLAGAADTQYF. The CDR3 nucleotides read TGTGCCAGCAGCTTGGGACTAGCGGGAGCCGCAGATACGCAGTATTTT.